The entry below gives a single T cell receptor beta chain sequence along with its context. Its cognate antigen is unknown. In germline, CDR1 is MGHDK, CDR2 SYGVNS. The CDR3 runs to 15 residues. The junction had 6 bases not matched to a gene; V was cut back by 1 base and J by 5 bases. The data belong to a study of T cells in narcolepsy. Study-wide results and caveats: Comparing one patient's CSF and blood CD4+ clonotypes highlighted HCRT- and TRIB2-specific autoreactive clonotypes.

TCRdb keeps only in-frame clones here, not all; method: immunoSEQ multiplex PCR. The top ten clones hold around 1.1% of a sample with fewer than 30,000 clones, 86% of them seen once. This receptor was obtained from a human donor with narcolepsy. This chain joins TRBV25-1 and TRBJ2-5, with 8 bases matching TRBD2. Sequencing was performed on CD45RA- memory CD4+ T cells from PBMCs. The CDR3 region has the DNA TGTGCCAGCAGTGAATTTACGGGGGGGCCTGAGACCCAGTACTTC. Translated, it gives CASSEFTGGPETQYF.